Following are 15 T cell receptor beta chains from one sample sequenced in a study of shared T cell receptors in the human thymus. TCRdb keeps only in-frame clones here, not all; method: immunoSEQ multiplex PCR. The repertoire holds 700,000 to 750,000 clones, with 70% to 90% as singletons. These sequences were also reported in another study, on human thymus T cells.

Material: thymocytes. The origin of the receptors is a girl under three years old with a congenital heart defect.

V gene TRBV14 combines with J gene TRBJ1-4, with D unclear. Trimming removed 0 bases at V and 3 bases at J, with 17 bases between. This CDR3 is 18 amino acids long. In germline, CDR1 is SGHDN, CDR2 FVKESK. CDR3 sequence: CASSQDPRGRRANEKLFF. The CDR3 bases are TGTGCCAGCAGCCAAGATCCGCGAGGGAGACGGGCTAATGAAAAACTGTTTTTT.

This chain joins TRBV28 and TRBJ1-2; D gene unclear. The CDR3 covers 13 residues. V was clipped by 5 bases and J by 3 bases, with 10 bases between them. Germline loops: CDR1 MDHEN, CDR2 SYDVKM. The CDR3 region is CASSGPVDYGYTF. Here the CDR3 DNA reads TGTGCCAGCAGTGGGCCTGTTGACTATGGCTACACCTTC.

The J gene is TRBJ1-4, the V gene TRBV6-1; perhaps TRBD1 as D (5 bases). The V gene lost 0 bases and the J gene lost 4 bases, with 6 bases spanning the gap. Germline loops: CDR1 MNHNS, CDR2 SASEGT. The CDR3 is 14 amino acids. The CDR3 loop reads CASSEAGLNEKLFF. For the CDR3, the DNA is TGTGCCAGCAGTGAAGCGGGGCTTAATGAAAAACTGTTTTTT.

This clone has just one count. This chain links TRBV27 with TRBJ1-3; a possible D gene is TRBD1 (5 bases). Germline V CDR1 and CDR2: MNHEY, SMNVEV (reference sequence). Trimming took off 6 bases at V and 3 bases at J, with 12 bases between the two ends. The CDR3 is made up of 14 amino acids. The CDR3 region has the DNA TGTGCCAGCAGCTCAAGGGGATATGGAAACACCATATATTTT. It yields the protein CASSSRGYGNTIYF.

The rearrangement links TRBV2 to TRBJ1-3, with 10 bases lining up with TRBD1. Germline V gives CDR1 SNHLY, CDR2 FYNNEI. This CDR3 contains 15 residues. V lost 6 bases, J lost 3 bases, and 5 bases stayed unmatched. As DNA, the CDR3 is TGTGCCAGCAGCGGGACAGGGGTAGTTGGAAACACCATATATTTT. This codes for CASSGTGVVGNTIYF. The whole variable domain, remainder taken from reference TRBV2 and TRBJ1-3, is EPEVTQTPSHQVTQMGQEVILRCVPISNHLYFYWYRQILGQKVEFLVSFYNNEISEKSEIFDDQFSVERPDGSNFTLKIRSTKLEDSAMYFCASSGTGVVGNTIYFGEGSWLTVV.

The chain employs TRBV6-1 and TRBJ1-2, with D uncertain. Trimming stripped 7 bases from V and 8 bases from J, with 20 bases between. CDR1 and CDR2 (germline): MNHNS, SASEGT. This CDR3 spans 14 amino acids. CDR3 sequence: CASIFAQASKGYTF. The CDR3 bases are TGTGCCAGCATCTTCGCTCAGGCCTCTAAGGGCTACACCTTC.

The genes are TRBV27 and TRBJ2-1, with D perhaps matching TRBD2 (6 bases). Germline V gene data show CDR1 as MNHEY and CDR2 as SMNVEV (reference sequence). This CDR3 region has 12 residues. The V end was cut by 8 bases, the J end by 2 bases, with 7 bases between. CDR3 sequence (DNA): TGTGCCAGCGGGGGGACCTACAATGAGCAGTTCTTC. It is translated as CASGGTYNEQFF.

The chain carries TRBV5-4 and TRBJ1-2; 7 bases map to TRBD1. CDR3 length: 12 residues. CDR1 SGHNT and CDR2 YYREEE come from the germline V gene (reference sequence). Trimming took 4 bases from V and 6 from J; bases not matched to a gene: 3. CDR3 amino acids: CASSGGQDGYTF. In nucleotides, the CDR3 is TGTGCCAGCAGCGGAGGACAGGATGGCTACACCTTC.

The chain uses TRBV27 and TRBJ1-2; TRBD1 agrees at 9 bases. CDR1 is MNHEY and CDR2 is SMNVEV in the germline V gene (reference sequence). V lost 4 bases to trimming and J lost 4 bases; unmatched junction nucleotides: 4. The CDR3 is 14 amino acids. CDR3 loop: CASSSDRGGYGYTF. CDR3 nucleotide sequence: TGTGCCAGCAGTTCGGACAGGGGTGGCTATGGCTACACCTTC.

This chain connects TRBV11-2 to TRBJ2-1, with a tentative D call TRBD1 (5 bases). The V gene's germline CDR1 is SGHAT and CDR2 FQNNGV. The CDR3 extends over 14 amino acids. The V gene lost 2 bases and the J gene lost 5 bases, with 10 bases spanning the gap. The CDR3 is CASSLIRGNNEQFF. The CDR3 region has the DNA TGTGCCAGCAGCTTAATTAGGGGTAACAATGAGCAGTTCTTC.

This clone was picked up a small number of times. The CDR3 sequence is CATSRDIITYPPDYGYTF. In DNA, the CDR3 is TGTGCCACCAGCAGAGATATAATTACCTACCCCCCCGACTATGGCTACACCTTC. This chain connects TRBV15 to TRBJ1-2; D not certain. There are 18 residues in the CDR3. Germline CDR1 LNHNV, CDR2 YYDKDF (reference sequence). V lost 0 bases, J lost 3 bases, and 20 bases lay in between.

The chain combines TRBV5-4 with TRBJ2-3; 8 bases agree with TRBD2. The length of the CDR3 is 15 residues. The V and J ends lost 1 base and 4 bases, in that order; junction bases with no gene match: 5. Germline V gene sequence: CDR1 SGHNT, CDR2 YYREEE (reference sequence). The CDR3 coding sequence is TGTGCCAGCAGCTTGAAGAAGCGGGGGTCAGATACGCAGTATTTT. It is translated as CASSLKKRGSDTQYF.

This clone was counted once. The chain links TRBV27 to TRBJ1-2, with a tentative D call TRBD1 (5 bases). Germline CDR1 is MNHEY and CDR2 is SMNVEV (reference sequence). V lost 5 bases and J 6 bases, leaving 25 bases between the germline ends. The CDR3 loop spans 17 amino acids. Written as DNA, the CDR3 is TGTGCCAGCAGTGTGGGGCCCAAAACCAACAGAGGTGATGGCTACACCTTC. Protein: CASSVGPKTNRGDGYTF.

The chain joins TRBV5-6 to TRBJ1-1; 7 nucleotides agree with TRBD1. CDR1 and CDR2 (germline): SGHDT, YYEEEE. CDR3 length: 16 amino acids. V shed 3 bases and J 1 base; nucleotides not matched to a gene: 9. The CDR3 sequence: CASSCPMTGTNTEAFF. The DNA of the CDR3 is TGTGCCAGCAGCTGCCCAATGACAGGGACGAACACTGAAGCTTTCTTT.

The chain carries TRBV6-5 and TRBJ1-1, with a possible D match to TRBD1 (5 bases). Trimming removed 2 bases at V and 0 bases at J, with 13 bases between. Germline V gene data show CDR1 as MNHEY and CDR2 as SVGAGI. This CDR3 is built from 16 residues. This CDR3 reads CASSYVGPPMNTEAFF. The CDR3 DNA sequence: TGTGCCAGCAGTTACGTGGGGCCCCCTATGAACACTGAAGCTTTCTTT.